This T cell receptor (beta chain) stems from a study of T cell responses to AZD1222 COVID-19 vaccine. Findings of the study overall: After two AZD1222 doses, spike-specific TCR breadth and depth rose versus day 0. Repertoires were obtained solely post-peak T cell response.

CDR3 length: 15 residues. V lost 0 bases to trimming and J lost 7 bases, with 12 bases between them. Germline-derived CDR1 and CDR2 are LNHNV and YYDKDF (reference sequence). Clones were read by immunoSEQ multiplex PCR, and TCRdb kept only the in-frame ones, dropping some. This repertoire shows more than 95,000 clones, 93% found once; its top ten account for around 4.7%. In the case of this clone: What it binds is not known.

This TCR was recovered from an adult in good health. The input for sequencing was peripheral blood, taken on day 0 of AZD1222 vaccination. The chain is built from TRBV15 and TRBJ1-4; D unresolved. DNA of the CDR3: TGTGCCACCAGCAGAGACGGGCAGAGTAGTGAAAAACTGTTTTTT. Translated, it gives CATSRDGQSSEKLFF.